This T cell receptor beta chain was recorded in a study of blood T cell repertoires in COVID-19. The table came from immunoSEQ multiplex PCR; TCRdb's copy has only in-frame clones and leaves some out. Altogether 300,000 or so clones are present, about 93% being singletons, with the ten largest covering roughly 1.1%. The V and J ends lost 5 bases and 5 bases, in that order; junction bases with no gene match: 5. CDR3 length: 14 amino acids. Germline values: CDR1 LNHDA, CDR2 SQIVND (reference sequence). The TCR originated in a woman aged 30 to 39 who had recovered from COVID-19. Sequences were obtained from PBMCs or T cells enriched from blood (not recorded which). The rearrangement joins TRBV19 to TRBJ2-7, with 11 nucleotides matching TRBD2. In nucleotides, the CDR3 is TGTGCCAGTAGTGCACTAGCGGGAGTTAACGAGCAGTACTTC. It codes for CASSALAGVNEQYF.